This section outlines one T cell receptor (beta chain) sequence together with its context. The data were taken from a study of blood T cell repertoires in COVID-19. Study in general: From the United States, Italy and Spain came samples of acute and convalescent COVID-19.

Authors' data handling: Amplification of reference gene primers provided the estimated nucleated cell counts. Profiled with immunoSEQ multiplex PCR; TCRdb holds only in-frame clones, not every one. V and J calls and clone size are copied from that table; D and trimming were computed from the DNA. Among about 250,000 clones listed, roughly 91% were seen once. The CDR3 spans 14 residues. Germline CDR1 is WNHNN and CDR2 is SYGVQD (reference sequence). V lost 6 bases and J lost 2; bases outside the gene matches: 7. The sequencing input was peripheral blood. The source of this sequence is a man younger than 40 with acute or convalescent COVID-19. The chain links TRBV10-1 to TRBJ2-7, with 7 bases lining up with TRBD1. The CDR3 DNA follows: TGCGCCAGCAGCGCTGACAGGGTTCCCTACGAGCAGTACTTC. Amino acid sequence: CASSADRVPYEQYF.